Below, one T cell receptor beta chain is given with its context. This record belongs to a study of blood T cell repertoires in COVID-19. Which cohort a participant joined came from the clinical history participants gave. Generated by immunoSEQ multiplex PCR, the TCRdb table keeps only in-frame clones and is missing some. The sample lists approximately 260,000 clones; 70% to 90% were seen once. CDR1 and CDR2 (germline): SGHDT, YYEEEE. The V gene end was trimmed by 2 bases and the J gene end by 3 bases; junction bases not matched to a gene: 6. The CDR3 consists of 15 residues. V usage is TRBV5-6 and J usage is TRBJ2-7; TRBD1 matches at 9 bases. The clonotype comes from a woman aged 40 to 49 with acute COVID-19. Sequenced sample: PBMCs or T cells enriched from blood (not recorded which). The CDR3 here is CASSFVGTGYYEQYF. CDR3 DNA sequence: TGTGCCAGCAGCTTCGTCGGGACAGGGTACTACGAGCAGTACTTC. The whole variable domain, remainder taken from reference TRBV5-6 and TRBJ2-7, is DAGVTQSPTHLIKTRGQQVTLRCSPKSGHDTVSWYQQALGQGPQFIFQYYEEEERQRGNFPDRFSGHQFPNYSSELNVNALLLGDSALYLCASSFVGTGYYEQYFGPGTRLTVT.